The entry below gives a single T cell receptor (beta chain) sequence along with its context. Its antigen is unidentified. This specimen comes from a study of response to subunit inactivated influenza vaccine. Study results and limitations: The authors put forward the suggestion that each seasonal influenza vaccination may bring in only a limited number of new T cells.

The CDR3 contains 15 residues. V lost 7 bases and J lost 1; bases outside the gene matches: 6. TCRdb analysed the RT-PCR reads with MiXCR anew, one entry per CDR3 protein. The sample records around 710,000 distinct CDR3 sequences, around 13% being singletons. The chain combines TRBV12-3 or TRBV12-4 with TRBJ2-1; 8 nucleotides agree with TRBD1. The clonotype was recovered from a man aged 45-60 years who received an inactivated influenza vaccine. The sample here was PBMCs from blood, taken roughly 15 days before vaccination. CDR3 DNA: TGTGCCAGCACCATCACAGGGGGATCCTACAATGAGCAGTTCTTC. It specifies CASTITGGSYNEQFF.